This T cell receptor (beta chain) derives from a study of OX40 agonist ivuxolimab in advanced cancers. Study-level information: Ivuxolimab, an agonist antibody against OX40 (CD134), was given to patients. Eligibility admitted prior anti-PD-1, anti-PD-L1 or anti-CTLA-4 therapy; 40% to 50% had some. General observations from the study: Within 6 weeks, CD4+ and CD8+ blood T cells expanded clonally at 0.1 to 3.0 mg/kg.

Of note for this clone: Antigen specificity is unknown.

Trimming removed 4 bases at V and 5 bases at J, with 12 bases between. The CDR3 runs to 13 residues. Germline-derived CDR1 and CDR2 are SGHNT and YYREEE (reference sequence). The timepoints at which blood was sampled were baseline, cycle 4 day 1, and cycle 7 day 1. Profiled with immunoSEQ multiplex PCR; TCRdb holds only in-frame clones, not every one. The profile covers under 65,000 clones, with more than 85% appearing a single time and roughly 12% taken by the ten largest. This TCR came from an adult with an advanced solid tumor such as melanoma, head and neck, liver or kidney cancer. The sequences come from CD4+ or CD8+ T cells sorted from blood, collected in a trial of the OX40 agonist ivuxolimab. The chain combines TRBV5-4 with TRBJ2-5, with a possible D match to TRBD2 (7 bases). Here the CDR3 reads CASSVGGDETQYF. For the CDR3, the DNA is TGTGCCAGCAGCGTAGGGGGGGACGAGACCCAGTACTTC.